Following are 12 T cell receptor beta chains from one sample sequenced in a study of shared clonotypes between healthy human individuals. Method: immunoSEQ multiplex PCR; TCRdb's copy keeps in-frame clones and lacks some. Found here are roughly 2,300,000 clones, approximately 90% of them singletons; the top ten hold around 0.38%. Sequencing input: naive CD4+ T cells from PBMCs. The sample's subset: CD45RA+ positively selected. These TCRs come from a man between 18 and 35 years old in good health. Some clones in this sample may be carry-over from other donors' samples.

The chain combines TRBV30 with TRBJ2-4; TRBD2 aligns across 8 bases. Losses at the gene ends were 5 bases for V and 9 bases for J; bases not matched to a gene: 15. Germline V lookup: CDR1 GTSNPN, CDR2 SVGIG (reference sequence). CDR3 length: 15 amino acids. CDR3 residues: CAWAPTGLARAIQYF. The CDR3 coding sequence is TGTGCCTGGGCTCCAACTGGACTAGCAAGAGCCATTCAGTACTTC.

This clone showed up just once. The chain recombines TRBV18 with TRBJ2-2; D call uncertain. The CDR3 has 12 amino acids. Deletions cut 5 bases from V and 9 bases from J, with 10 bases between. Germline CDR1 is KGHSH and CDR2 is LQKENI. CDR3 bases: TGTGCCAGCTCATACGACGTCCGGGAGCTGTTTTTT. It translates to CASSYDVRELFF.

The chain couples TRBV6-5 to TRBJ2-1; maybe TRBD2 (5 bases). Trimming stripped 6 bases from V and 10 bases from J, with 13 bases between. CDR3 size: 12 residues. Germline values: CDR1 MNHEY, CDR2 SVGAGI. The CDR3 sequence: CASSPKSGEQFF. The CDR3 DNA is TGTGCCAGCAGCCCAAAGAGCGGCGAGCAGTTCTTC.

J is TRBJ2-7 and V is TRBV5-6; TRBD2 is a possible D gene (5 bases). The CDR3 covers 14 residues. The V and J ends lost 4 bases and 9 bases respectively, with 20 bases between them. Germline CDR1 is SGHDT and CDR2 is YYEEEE. CDR3 sequence (DNA): TGTGCCAGCAGCCTCGCCCGTGGGAGCGAGAGGCAGTACTTC. Encoded protein: CASSLARGSERQYF.

This clone showed up just once. This chain joins TRBV28 and TRBJ1-4; 7 nucleotides match TRBD1. From germline, CDR1 is MDHEN and CDR2 SYDVKM. Trimming cost V 5 bases and J 7 bases; bases outside gene matches: 10. The CDR3 totals 15 residues. CDR3 sequence reads: CASSTKGARVEKLFF. The CDR3 DNA follows: TGTGCCAGCAGTACAAAGGGGGCGCGTGTTGAAAAACTGTTTTTT.

This chain uses TRBV6-4 with TRBJ2-1; TRBD2 matches 12 bases. The junction had 0 bases not matched to a gene; V was cut back by 5 bases and J by 7 bases. There are 13 residues in the CDR3. Germline assignment: CDR1 MRHNA and CDR2 SNTAGT. DNA of the CDR3: TGTGCCAGCAGTACTAGCGGGAGGAATGAGCAGTTCTTC. Translating it yields CASSTSGRNEQFF.

This chain links TRBV4-2 with TRBJ2-1; 13 nucleotides agree with TRBD2. Germline V gives CDR1 LGHNA, CDR2 YNFKEQ. Trimming at V came to 1 base and at J to 7 bases, leaving 10 bases not matched to a gene. The CDR3 contains 18 residues. The CDR3 spells CASSQAWTSGSGENEQFF. The CDR3 DNA is TGTGCCAGCAGCCAAGCCTGGACTAGCGGGAGTGGGGAAAATGAGCAGTTCTTC.

Points on this clone: This same CDR3 is encoded by further DNA sequences in the sample. The chain couples TRBV9 to TRBJ2-7; either TRBD1 or TRBD2 may supply D (6 bases each). V was cut by 0 bases and J by 0 bases, with 10 bases left in between. The V gene's germline CDR1 is SGDLS and CDR2 YYNGEE. The CDR3 is 15 residues long. The CDR3: CASSVEGGSSYEQYF. CDR3 nucleotides: TGTGCCAGCAGCGTAGAAGGGGGGAGCTCCTACGAGCAGTACTTC.

CDR3 sequence: CASRLIREGEQFF. The CDR3 bases are TGTGCCAGCCGACTGATACGGGAGGGCGAGCAGTTCTTC. J is TRBJ2-1 and V is TRBV6-1; 8 bases fit TRBD2. V lost 8 bases to trimming and J lost 10 bases; unmatched junction nucleotides: 10. CDR1 is MNHNS, CDR2 SASEGT, per germline. The CDR3 consists of 13 residues.

In DNA, the CDR3 is TGTGCCAGCAGTCAGGGACTAGCGGGAGGGAAGACCTACAATGAGCAGTTCTTC. It yields the protein CASSQGLAGGKTYNEQFF. The gene calls are TRBV6-7 and TRBJ2-1; 16 positions agree with TRBD2. TRBV6-7 is an ORF, and what it does is uncertain. This CDR3 contains 18 residues. J gave up 2 bases and V 5 bases, and 6 bases lay outside the gene matches.

The chain joins TRBV5-1 to TRBJ1-2, with D possibly TRBD1 on 5 matching bases. The CDR3 totals 13 residues. Trimming took off 3 bases at V and 3 bases at J, with 9 bases between the two ends. Germline loops: CDR1 SGHRS, CDR2 YFSETQ. The CDR3: CASSSDSYYGYTF. DNA for the CDR3: TGCGCCAGCAGCTCTGACAGCTACTATGGCTACACCTTC.

The chain recombines TRBV6-5 with TRBJ1-1; D remains unclear. Germline values: CDR1 MNHEY, CDR2 SVGAGI. The V end was cut by 6 bases, the J end by 0 bases, with 8 bases between. CDR3 length: 13 amino acids. The CDR3 DNA sequence: TGTGCCAGCAGGGGTAGCCTGAACACTGAAGCTTTCTTT. It is translated as CASRGSLNTEAFF.